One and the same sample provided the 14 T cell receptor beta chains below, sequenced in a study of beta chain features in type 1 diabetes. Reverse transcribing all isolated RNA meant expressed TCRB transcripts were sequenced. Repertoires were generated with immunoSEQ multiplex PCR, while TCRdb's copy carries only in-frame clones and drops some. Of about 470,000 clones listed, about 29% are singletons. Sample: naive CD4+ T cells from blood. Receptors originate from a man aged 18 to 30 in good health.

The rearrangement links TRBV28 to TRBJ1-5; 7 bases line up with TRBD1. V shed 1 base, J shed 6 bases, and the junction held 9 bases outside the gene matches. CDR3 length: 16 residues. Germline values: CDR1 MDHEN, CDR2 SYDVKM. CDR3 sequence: CASSLYRDRASQPQHF. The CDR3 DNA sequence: TGTGCCAGCAGTTTATATCGTGACAGGGCAAGTCAGCCCCAGCATTTT.

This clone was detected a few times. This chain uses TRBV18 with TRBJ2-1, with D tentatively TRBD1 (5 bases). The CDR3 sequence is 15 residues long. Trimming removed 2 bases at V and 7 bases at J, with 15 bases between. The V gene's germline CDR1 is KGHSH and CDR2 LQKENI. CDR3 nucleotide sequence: TGTGCCAGCTCACCAACTCTGGGGCAGGGAAATGAGCAGTTCTTC. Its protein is CASSPTLGQGNEQFF.

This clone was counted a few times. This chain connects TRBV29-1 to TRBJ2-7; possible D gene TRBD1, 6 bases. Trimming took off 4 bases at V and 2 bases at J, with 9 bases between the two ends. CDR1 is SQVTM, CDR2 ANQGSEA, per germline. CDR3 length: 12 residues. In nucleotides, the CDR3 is TGCAGCGTTGGAGGGGGTACCTACGAGCAGTACTTC. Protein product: CSVGGGTYEQYF.

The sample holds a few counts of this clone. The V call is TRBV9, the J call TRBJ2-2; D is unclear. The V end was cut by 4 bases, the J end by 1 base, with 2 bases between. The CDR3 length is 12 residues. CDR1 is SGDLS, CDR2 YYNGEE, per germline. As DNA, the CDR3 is TGTGCCAGCAGCAAGAACACCGGGGAGCTGTTTTTT. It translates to CASSKNTGELFF.

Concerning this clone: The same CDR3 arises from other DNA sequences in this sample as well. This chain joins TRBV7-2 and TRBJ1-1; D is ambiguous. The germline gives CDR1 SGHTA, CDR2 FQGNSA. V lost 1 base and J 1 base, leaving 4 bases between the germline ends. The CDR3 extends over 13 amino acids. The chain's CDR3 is CASSLGQNTEAFF. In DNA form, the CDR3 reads TGTGCCAGCAGCTTAGGGCAGAACACTGAAGCTTTCTTT.

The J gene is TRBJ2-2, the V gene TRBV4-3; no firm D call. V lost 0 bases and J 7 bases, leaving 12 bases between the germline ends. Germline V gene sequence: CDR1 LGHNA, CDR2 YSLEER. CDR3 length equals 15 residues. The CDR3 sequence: CASSQDMAVLGELFF. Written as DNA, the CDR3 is TGCGCCAGCAGCCAAGATATGGCCGTGCTCGGGGAGCTGTTTTTT.

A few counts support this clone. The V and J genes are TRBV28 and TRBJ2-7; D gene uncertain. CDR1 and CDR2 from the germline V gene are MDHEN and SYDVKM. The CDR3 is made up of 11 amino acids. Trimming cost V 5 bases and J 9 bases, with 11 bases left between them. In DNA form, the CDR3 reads TGTGCCAGCAGTGATGCCTTCGGGCAGTACTTC. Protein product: CASSDAFGQYF.

CDR3 nucleotide sequence: TGTGCCAGCAGCGTAGGGCTAGCGGGAGCTCCCCACGAGCAGTACTTC. Protein product: CASSVGLAGAPHEQYF. V usage is TRBV9 and J usage is TRBJ2-7, with 10 bases fitting TRBD2. Germline CDR1 SGDLS, CDR2 YYNGEE. This CDR3 has 16 amino acids. V was pared by 0 bases and J by 5 bases, with 8 bases of the junction left unmatched. Combining the CDR3 with reference TRBV9 and TRBJ2-7 gives the whole variable domain DSGVTQTPKHLITATGQRVTLRCSPRSGDLSVYWYQQSLDQGLQFLIQYYNGEERAKGNILERFSAQQFPDLHSELNLSSLELGDSALYFCASSVGLAGAPHEQYFGPGTRLTVT.

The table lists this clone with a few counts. The CDR3 spells CSVRRDISYEQYF. CDR3 sequence (DNA): TGCAGCGTCCGAAGGGACATCTCCTACGAGCAGTACTTC. The chain recombines TRBV29-1 with TRBJ2-7; perhaps TRBD1 as D (6 bases). The CDR3 is made up of 13 amino acids. Germline V CDR1 and CDR2: SQVTM, ANQGSEA. Trimming took 6 bases from V and 0 from J, leaving 12 bases between them.

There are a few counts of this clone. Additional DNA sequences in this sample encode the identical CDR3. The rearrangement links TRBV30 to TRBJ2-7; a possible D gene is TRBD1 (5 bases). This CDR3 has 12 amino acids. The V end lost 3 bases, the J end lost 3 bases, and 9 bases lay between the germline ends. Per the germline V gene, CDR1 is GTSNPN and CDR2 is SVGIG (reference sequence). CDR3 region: CAWSRTGYEQYF. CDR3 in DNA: TGTGCCTGGAGCCGAACAGGCTACGAGCAGTACTTC.

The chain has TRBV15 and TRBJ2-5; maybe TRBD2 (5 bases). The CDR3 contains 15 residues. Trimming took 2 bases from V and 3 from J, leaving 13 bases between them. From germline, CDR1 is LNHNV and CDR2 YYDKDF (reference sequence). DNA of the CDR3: TGTGCCACCAGCAGACTAAGCAGCGGTAAAGAGACCCAGTACTTC. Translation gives CATSRLSSGKETQYF.

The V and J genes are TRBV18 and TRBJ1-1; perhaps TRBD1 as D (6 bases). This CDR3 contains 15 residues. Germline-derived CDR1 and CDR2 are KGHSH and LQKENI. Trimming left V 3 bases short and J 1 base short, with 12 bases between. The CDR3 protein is CASSPLQGANTEAFF. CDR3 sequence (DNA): TGTGCCAGCTCACCTCTACAGGGAGCGAACACTGAAGCTTTCTTT.

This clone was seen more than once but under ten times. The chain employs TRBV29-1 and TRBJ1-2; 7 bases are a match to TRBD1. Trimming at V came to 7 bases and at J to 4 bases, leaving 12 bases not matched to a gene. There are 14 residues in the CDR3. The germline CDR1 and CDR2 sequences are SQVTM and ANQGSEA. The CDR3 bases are TGCAGCGCTGGACCGACAGGGTTTTCCTATGGCTACACCTTC. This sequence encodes CSAGPTGFSYGYTF.

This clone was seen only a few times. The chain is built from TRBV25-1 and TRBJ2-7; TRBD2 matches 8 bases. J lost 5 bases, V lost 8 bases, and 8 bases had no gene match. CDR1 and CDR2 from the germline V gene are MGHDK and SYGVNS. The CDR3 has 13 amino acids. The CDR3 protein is CASGLAGGDEQYF. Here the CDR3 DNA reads TGTGCCAGCGGTCTCGCGGGAGGAGACGAGCAGTACTTC.